The sequence of this TCR beta chain was determined in a study of T cell responses to AZD1222 COVID-19 vaccine. General study points: Following two doses of AZD1222, Spike-specific TCR breadth and depth rose. Most donors were white British, females outnumbered males, and clonal diversity was possibly underestimated.

This clone was counted a single time. The antigen is not known. Measured with immunoSEQ multiplex PCR; TCRdb has only the in-frame clones, and not every one. The table lists about 140,000 clones, roughly 87% of them singletons. Germline lookup yields CDR1 MNHEY and CDR2 SVGAGI. The CDR3 spans 14 residues. Trimming took off 6 bases at V and 3 bases at J, with 13 bases between the two ends. This TCR came from an adult who received the AZD1222 COVID-19 vaccine. Sequenced material: peripheral blood, taken 28 days after the second AZD1222 dose. The V gene is TRBV6-5, the J gene TRBJ2-3; a weak D match, TRBD2 (6 bases). The CDR3 is CASSDSGSTDTQYF. The CDR3, as DNA: TGTGCCAGCAGCGATAGCGGTTCGACAGATACGCAGTATTTT.